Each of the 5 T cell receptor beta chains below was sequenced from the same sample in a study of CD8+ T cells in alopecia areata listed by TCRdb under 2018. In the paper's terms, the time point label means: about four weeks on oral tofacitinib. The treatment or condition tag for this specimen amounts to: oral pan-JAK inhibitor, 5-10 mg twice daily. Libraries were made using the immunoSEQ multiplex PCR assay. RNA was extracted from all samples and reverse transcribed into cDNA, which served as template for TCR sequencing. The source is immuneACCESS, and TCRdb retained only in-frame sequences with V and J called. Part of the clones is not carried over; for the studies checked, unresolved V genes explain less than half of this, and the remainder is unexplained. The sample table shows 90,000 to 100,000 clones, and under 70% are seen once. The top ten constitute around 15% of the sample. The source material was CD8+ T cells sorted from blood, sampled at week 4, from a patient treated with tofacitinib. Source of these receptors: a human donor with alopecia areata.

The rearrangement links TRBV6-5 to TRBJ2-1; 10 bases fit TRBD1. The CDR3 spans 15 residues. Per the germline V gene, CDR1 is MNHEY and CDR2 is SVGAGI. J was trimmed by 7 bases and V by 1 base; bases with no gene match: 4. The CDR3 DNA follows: TGTGCCAGCAGTTACTTGGGACAGGGGAAGAATGAGCAGTTCTTC. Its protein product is CASSYLGQGKNEQFF.

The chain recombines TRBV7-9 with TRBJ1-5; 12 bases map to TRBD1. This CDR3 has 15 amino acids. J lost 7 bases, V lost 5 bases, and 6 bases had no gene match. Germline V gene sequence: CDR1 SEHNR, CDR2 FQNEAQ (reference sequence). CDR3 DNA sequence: TGTGCCAGCAGCCCGGGACAGGGGGCAAACCAGCCCCAGCATTTT. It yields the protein CASSPGQGANQPQHF. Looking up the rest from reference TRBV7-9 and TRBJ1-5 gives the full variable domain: DTGVSQNPRHKITKRGQNVTFRCDPISEHNRLYWYRQTLGQGPEFLTYFQNEAQLEKSRLLSDRFSAERPKGSFSTLEIQRTEQGDSAMYLCASSPGQGANQPQHFGDGTRLSIL.

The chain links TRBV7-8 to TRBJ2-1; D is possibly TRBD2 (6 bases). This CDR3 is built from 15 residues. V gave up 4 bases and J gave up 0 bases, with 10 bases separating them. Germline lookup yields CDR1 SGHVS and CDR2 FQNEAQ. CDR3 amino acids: CASSYLASSYNEQFF. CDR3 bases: TGTGCCAGCAGCTACCTAGCGAGCTCCTACAATGAGCAGTTCTTC.

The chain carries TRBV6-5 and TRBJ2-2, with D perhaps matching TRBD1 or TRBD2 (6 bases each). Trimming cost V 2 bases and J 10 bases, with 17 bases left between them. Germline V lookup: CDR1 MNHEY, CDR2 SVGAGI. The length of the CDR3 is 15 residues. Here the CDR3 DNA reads TGTGCCAGCAGTTACCGGTCGGGGGACACTATGGAGCTGTTTTTT. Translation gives CASSYRSGDTMELFF.

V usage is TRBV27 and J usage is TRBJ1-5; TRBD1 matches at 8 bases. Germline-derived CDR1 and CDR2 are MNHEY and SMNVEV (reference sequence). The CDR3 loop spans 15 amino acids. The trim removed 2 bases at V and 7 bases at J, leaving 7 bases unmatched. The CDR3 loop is CASSLTRGQSQPQHF. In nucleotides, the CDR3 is TGTGCCAGCAGTTTAACCAGGGGGCAGTCCCAGCCCCAGCATTTT.